This T cell receptor (beta chain) was identified during a study of blood T cell repertoires in COVID-19. TCRdb keeps only in-frame clones here, not all; method: immunoSEQ multiplex PCR. This sample carries about 240,000 clones, around 90% of them seen once, and the ten largest clones take 6% to 9%. V lost 6 bases, J lost 7 bases, and 10 bases stayed unmatched. CDR3 length: 14 residues. Germline V gives CDR1 SGHRS, CDR2 YFSETQ. The material sequenced was peripheral blood. The V and J genes are TRBV5-1 and TRBJ1-2; TRBD1 aligns across 9 bases. The origin of this receptor is a man aged 55 to 69 who had recovered from COVID-19. The CDR3 bases are TGCGCCAGCAACGAAGGGACAGGGAATTTTGGCTACACCTTC. As protein: CASNEGTGNFGYTF. Looking up the rest from reference TRBV5-1 and TRBJ1-2 gives the full variable domain: KAGVTQTPRYLIKTRGQQVTLSCSPISGHRSVSWYQQTPGQGLQFLFEYFSETQRNKGNFPGRFSGRQFSNSRSEMNVSTLELGDSALYLCASNEGTGNFGYTFGSGTRLTVV.